This TCR beta chain derives from a study of cytomegalovirus exposure and HLA in healthy donors. Across the study: Within an early data release were about 85 million unique TCRs drawn from HLA-typed donors.

Researchers ran the PCR with 60 Vbeta and 13 Jbeta primers. The assay was immunoSEQ multiplex PCR, and TCRdb's table has in-frame clones only and misses some. The sample table sets out about 200,000 clones. CDR3 length: 14 residues. The germline gives CDR1 MDHEN, CDR2 SYDVKM. Trimming shortened V by 1 base and J by 4 bases, and 10 bases separated the two germline ends. Material: PBMCs. This sequence joins TRBV28 and TRBJ1-1; D unresolved. This TCR derives from a girl aged 2 to 9 in good health and CMV-seropositive. The CDR3 sequence: CASSLYRVGTEAFF. CDR3 DNA sequence: TGTGCCAGCAGTTTATATCGAGTTGGCACTGAAGCTTTCTTT. Using reference TRBV28 and TRBJ1-1 for the parts outside the CDR3, the full variable domain is DVKVTQSSRYLVKRTGEKVFLECVQDMDHENMFWYRQDPGLGLRLIYFSYDVKMKEKGDIPEGYSVSREKKERFSLILESASTNQTSMYLCASSLYRVGTEAFFGQGTRLTVV.